The 14 T cell receptor beta chains given below trace back to one sample, sequenced in a study of blood T cell repertoires in COVID-19 (dated by TCRdb to 2018 to 2020). Receptor libraries were prepared by the immunoSEQ multiplex PCR assay. The table comes from immuneACCESS by way of TCRdb, which keeps in-frame sequences with V and J called. Part of the clones is missing from these tables; in studies checked, under half for an unresolved V gene and the rest for unknown reasons. This sample holds 130,000 or so clones; around 83% were observed only once. The ten top clones hold 5.5% to 6.5% of the sample. Sequencing input: peripheral blood. Receptors were obtained from a man of 80 years or more with active or convalescent COVID-19.

The CDR3 is CASSLVGGRDYGYTF. The CDR3 DNA follows: TGCGCCAGCAGCTTGGTAGGGGGCCGGGACTATGGCTACACCTTC. V usage is TRBV5-1 and J usage is TRBJ1-2; 7 bases match TRBD1. Germline CDR1 and CDR2: SGHRS and YFSETQ. Trimming removed 0 bases from V and 3 bases from J; junction bases left unmatched: 5. CDR3 length equals 15 residues.

The J gene is TRBJ2-4, the V gene TRBV19; possibly TRBD1 for D (6 bases). Germline values: CDR1 LNHDA, CDR2 SQIVND (reference sequence). V lost 8 bases and J 8 bases, leaving 19 bases between the germline ends. The CDR3 sequence is 14 residues long. CDR3 loop: CASCSLGGSDIQYF. CDR3 in DNA: TGTGCCAGTTGTTCACTAGGGGGATCGGACATTCAGTACTTC.

This chain links TRBV20-1 with TRBJ2-1; D possibly corresponds to TRBD2 (5 bases). Germline assignment: CDR1 DFQATT and CDR2 SNEGSKA (reference sequence). V lost 4 bases and J 9 bases, leaving 10 bases between the germline ends. CDR3 length equals 11 residues. DNA for the CDR3: TGCAGTGCTACGGGGTGGGGTGAGCAGTTCTTC. It encodes CSATGWGEQFF.

The genes are TRBV15 and TRBJ1-4, with TRBD1 matching over 9 bases. The CDR3 runs to 15 residues. Germline values: CDR1 LNHNV, CDR2 YYDKDF (reference sequence). Trimming took 3 bases from V and 7 from J; bases not matched to a gene: 6. The CDR3 DNA sequence: TGTGCCACCAGCAGGGACAGGGGAACTTTTGAAAAACTGTTTTTT. Residues: CATSRDRGTFEKLFF.

This clone occurred once. The rearrangement uses TRBV2 and TRBJ2-7; 11 nucleotides align to TRBD2. The trim removed 2 bases at V and 2 bases at J, leaving 8 bases unmatched. CDR3 length: 17 residues. From germline, CDR1 is SNHLY and CDR2 FYNNEI. CDR3 amino acids: CASSESLLAGGTYEQYF. The CDR3 nucleotides read TGTGCCAGCAGTGAATCCCTCCTAGCGGGGGGTACCTACGAGCAGTACTTC.

The chain is built from TRBV7-2 and TRBJ1-2; D is uncertain. There are 13 residues in the CDR3. The V and J ends lost 5 bases and 4 bases respectively, with 11 bases between them. Looked up from germline, CDR1 is SGHTA and CDR2 is FQGNSA. CDR3 DNA: TGTGCCAGCAGCCCAACAGATAGCTATGGCTACACCTTC. Amino acids: CASSPTDSYGYTF.

The chain links TRBV4-3 to TRBJ2-3, with TRBD2 identical over 8 bases. CDR3 length equals 17 residues. Per the germline V gene, CDR1 is LGHNA and CDR2 is YSLEER. The ends lost 6 bases at V and 4 bases at J; junction bases unmatched: 15. The CDR3 spells CASSRRPLGGAPDTQYF. For the CDR3, the DNA is TGCGCCAGCAGTCGCCGACCTCTCGGGGGGGCCCCAGATACGCAGTATTTT.

The rearrangement links TRBV4-2 to TRBJ2-2; 9 nucleotides line up with TRBD1. The germline V gene has CDR1 LGHNA and CDR2 YNFKEQ. The CDR3 sequence is 16 residues long. V dropped 4 bases and J dropped 3; count of bases not matched to a gene: 6. For the CDR3, the DNA is TGTGCCAGCAGCCCATCAACAGGGGGCTACACCGGGGAGCTGTTTTTT. Protein product: CASSPSTGGYTGELFF.

The chain carries TRBV7-2 and TRBJ2-3; the match to TRBD2 covers 9 bases. Looked up from germline, CDR1 is SGHTA and CDR2 is FQGNSA. The CDR3 runs to 15 residues. J was trimmed by 2 bases and V by 5 bases; bases with no gene match: 5. DNA of the CDR3: TGTGCCAGCAGCCAACGGACTAGCGACACAGATACGCAGTATTTT. Translation: CASSQRTSDTDTQYF. The entire variable domain, with the rest obtained from reference TRBV7-2 and TRBJ2-3, is as follows: GAGVSQSPSNKVTEKGKDVELRCDPISGHTALYWYRQSLGQGLEFLIYFQGNSAPDKSGLPSDRFSAERTGGSVSTLTIQRTQQEDSAVYLCASSQRTSDTDTQYFGPGTRLTVL.

The chain combines TRBV3-1 (or the pseudogene TRBV3-2) with TRBJ1-1; D might be TRBD1 (6 bases). This CDR3 has 18 amino acids. Trimming took off 0 bases at V and 0 bases at J, with 17 bases between the two ends. Germline V gene data show CDR1 as LGHDT and CDR2 as YNNKEL (reference sequence). Here the CDR3 DNA reads TGTGCCAGCAGCCAAGAGCGCAGGGGAACGGCCATGAACACTGAAGCTTTCTTT. This sequence encodes CASSQERRGTAMNTEAFF.

The rearrangement links TRBV12-5 to TRBJ2-7; tentatively, D is TRBD2 (6 bases). In germline, CDR1 is LGHNT, CDR2 FRNRAP. The V and J ends lost 2 bases and 6 bases respectively, with 8 bases between them. This CDR3 spans 12 amino acids. CDR3 in amino acids: CASGLWGVEQYF. The DNA for the CDR3 is TGTGCTAGTGGTTTGTGGGGGGTCGAGCAGTACTTC.

The V gene is TRBV7-2, the J gene TRBJ1-1, with 8 positions matching TRBD1. Unmatched junction bases numbered 12, after V lost 5 bases and J lost 4 bases. The CDR3 contains 16 residues. Germline lookup yields CDR1 SGHTA and CDR2 FQGNSA. The CDR3 loop is CASSPSGQGRSTEAFF. DNA of the CDR3: TGTGCCAGCAGCCCGTCCGGACAGGGTCGGAGCACTGAAGCTTTCTTT.

V gene TRBV19 combines with J gene TRBJ2-5, with 9 bases matching TRBD2. J was trimmed by 2 bases and V by 4 bases; bases with no gene match: 2. The CDR3 contains 14 residues. Germline lookup yields CDR1 LNHDA and CDR2 SQIVND (reference sequence). The CDR3 DNA reads as TGTGCCAGTAGTACTAGCGGGGCTCAAGAGACCCAGTACTTC. Translated: CASSTSGAQETQYF. The full variable domain, its missing parts supplied by reference TRBV19 and TRBJ2-5, is DGGITQSPKYLFRKEGQNVTLSCEQNLNHDAMYWYRQDPGQGLRLIYYSQIVNDFQKGDIAEGYSVSREKKESFPLTVTSAQKNPTAFYLCASSTSGAQETQYFGPGTRLLVL.

The chain links TRBV2 to TRBJ2-5; D is uncertain. CDR3 size: 14 residues. Trimming took off 6 bases at V and 0 bases at J, with 11 bases between the two ends. Germline CDR1 is SNHLY and CDR2 is FYNNEI. The CDR3, as DNA: TGTGCCAGCAGAGAGACACCATACCAAGAGACCCAGTACTTC. It is translated as CASRETPYQETQYF.